The 26 T cell receptor beta chains presented below share a single source sample, sequenced in a study of cytomegalovirus exposure and HLA in healthy donors. Both 60 Vbeta primers and 13 Jbeta primers went into the PCR. The data were produced by immunoSEQ multiplex PCR, yet TCRdb's version contains in-frame clones alone and is incomplete. The data hold some 130,000 clones, with around 63% observed a single time. The source material was PBMCs. The receptor source for this set is a human donor in good health.

Notes on this clone: A read error may account for a junction end that differs from germline. The rearrangement joins TRBV13 to TRBJ2-1; TRBD2 aligns across 7 bases. This CDR3 has 16 residues. Germline CDR1 reads PRHDT; CDR2 reads FYEKMQ (reference sequence). The CDR3 protein is CASSLGRDRLGNEQFF. Here the CDR3 DNA reads TGTGCCAGCAGCCTAGGGAGGGATCGCCTGGGGAATGAGCAGTTCTTC. The complete variable domain, with remaining parts taken from reference TRBV13 and TRBJ2-1, reads AAGVIQSPRHLIKEKRETATLKCYPIPRHDTVYWYQQGPGQDPQFLISFYEKMQSDKGSIPDRFSAQQFSDYHSELNMSSLELGDSALYFCASSLGRDRLGNEQFFGPGTRLTVL.

A few counts support this clone. This chain links TRBV5-1 with TRBJ2-7; 7 bases map to TRBD2. CDR3 length equals 12 residues. J gave up 3 bases and V 5 bases, and 2 bases lay outside the gene matches. In germline, CDR1 is SGHRS, CDR2 YFSETQ. The CDR3 sequence: CASRSGGYEQYF. In DNA form, the CDR3 reads TGCGCCAGCAGGTCGGGGGGCTACGAGCAGTACTTC.

With respect to this clone: Other DNA variants within this sample encode the same CDR3. The chain uses TRBV5-4 and TRBJ1-5; no firm D call. CDR3 length equals 15 residues. V was shortened by 4 bases and J by 2 bases, with 13 bases between the two germline ends. Germline V gene data show CDR1 as SGHNT and CDR2 as YYREEE (reference sequence). DNA of the CDR3: TGTGCCAGCAGCCCGGGAACTGGGGGCAATCAGCCCCAGCATTTT. Encoded protein: CASSPGTGGNQPQHF.

The V gene is TRBV5-4, the J gene TRBJ2-5; 9 nucleotides agree with TRBD2. The last part of the DNA fits TRBJ2-7 better; the J call may be wrong. Germline loops: CDR1 SGHNT, CDR2 YYREEE (reference sequence). The CDR3 runs 14 residues. The CDR3 sequence: CASSTPGLANEQYF. The CDR3 nucleotides are TGTGCCAGCAGCACTCCGGGACTAGCCAACGAGCAGTACTTC.

The chain has TRBV5-1 and TRBJ2-3; 9 bases are a match to TRBD2. CDR3 size: 16 residues. Looked up from germline, CDR1 is SGHRS and CDR2 is YFSETQ. Trimming took 2 bases from V and 3 from J; bases not matched to a gene: 7. CDR3 region: CASSLLAGGLTDTQYF. Here the CDR3 DNA reads TGCGCCAGCAGCTTACTAGCGGGTGGACTTACAGATACGCAGTATTTT. The full variable domain, in which reference TRBV5-1 and TRBJ2-3 provide the parts outside the CDR3, is KAGVTQTPRYLIKTRGQQVTLSCSPISGHRSVSWYQQTPGQGLQFLFEYFSETQRNKGNFPGRFSGRQFSNSRSEMNVSTLELGDSALYLCASSLLAGGLTDTQYFGPGTRLTVL.

This chain connects TRBV4-1 to TRBJ2-3, with a weak D call TRBD1 (5 bases). Trimming stripped 0 bases from V and 8 bases from J, with 18 bases between. CDR3 length: 16 amino acids. Germline lookup yields CDR1 MGHRA and CDR2 YSYEKL. The CDR3 sequence is CASSQDPRARWGTQYF. As DNA, the CDR3 is TGCGCCAGCAGCCAAGATCCCAGGGCCCGCTGGGGTACGCAGTATTTT.

The chain recombines TRBV5-1 with TRBJ2-3; 8 nucleotides agree with TRBD1. The V gene's germline CDR1 is SGHRS and CDR2 YFSETQ. The CDR3 consists of 16 residues. Germline trimming cut 4 bases from V and 0 bases from J; bases unmatched to any gene: 7. The CDR3 nucleotides read TGCGCCAGCAGCCCCGACAGGGGCGGGAGCACAGATACGCAGTATTTT. This sequence encodes CASSPDRGGSTDTQYF.

A few counts support this clone. This rearrangement joins TRBV2 to TRBJ2-5, with D maybe TRBD2 (5 bases). CDR1 and CDR2 (germline): SNHLY, FYNNEI. V lost 8 bases, J lost 7 bases, and 17 bases lay in between. CDR3 length: 13 amino acids. DNA for the CDR3: TGTGCCAGCGCAGAGGGTAGGGTGGGGACCCAGTACTTC. Translated, it gives CASAEGRVGTQYF. The variable domain in full, with the rest retrieved from reference TRBV2 and TRBJ2-5, is EPEVTQTPSHQVTQMGQEVILRCVPISNHLYFYWYRQILGQKVEFLVSFYNNEISEKSEIFDDQFSVERPDGSNFTLKIRSTKLEDSAMYFCASAEGRVGTQYFGPGTRLLVL.

The chain links TRBV6-6 to TRBJ2-7; D is unclear. This CDR3 region has 13 residues. V gave up 2 bases and J gave up 5 bases, with 10 bases separating them. In germline, CDR1 is MNHNY, CDR2 SVGAGI (reference sequence). CDR3 sequence (DNA): TGTGCCAGCAGTTACAGATCCCGGGACGAGCAGTACTTC. It is translated as CASSYRSRDEQYF.

The gene calls are TRBV7-8 and TRBJ2-7, with 7 bases aligning to TRBD1. The CDR3 is 15 amino acids. Unmatched junction bases numbered 5, after V lost 0 bases and J lost 3 bases. Germline CDR1 SGHVS, CDR2 FQNEAQ. CDR3 DNA sequence: TGTGCCAGCAGCTTAGCCCCGGACAGGTACTACGAGCAGTACTTC. This codes for CASSLAPDRYYEQYF.

This chain connects TRBV10-3 to TRBJ2-2; D may be TRBD1 (6 bases). Germline V gives CDR1 ENHRY, CDR2 SYGVKD. V was pared by 8 bases and J by 0 bases, with 25 bases between. CDR3 length: 19 amino acids. CDR3 loop: CAILPTGQGSFANTGELFF. In DNA, the CDR3 is TGTGCCATCCTCCCTACGGGACAAGGGTCTTTCGCGAACACCGGGGAGCTGTTTTTT.

The chain carries TRBV27 and TRBJ2-7; 7 bases align to TRBD1. This CDR3 region has 14 residues. Germline-derived CDR1 and CDR2 are MNHEY and SMNVEV (reference sequence). Trimming at V came to 5 bases and at J to 3 bases, leaving 7 bases not matched to a gene. This chain's CDR3 is CASSLVQGVYEQYF. In nucleotides, the CDR3 is TGTGCCAGCAGTCTTGTCCAGGGGGTCTACGAGCAGTACTTC.

V usage is TRBV5-1 and J usage is TRBJ2-2, with 9 bases that match TRBD1. This CDR3 contains 15 residues. CDR1 SGHRS and CDR2 YFSETQ come from the germline V gene. V was clipped by 3 bases and J by 5 bases; unmatched bases: 5. The CDR3 coding sequence is TGCGCCAGCAGCTCATTGACAGGGGGGACCGGGGAGCTGTTTTTT. The encoded protein is CASSSLTGGTGELFF.

The rearrangement joins TRBV2 to TRBJ2-2, with 11 bases that match TRBD2. The CDR3 has 17 residues. The trim removed 4 bases at V and 5 bases at J, leaving 9 bases unmatched. Germline loops: CDR1 SNHLY, CDR2 FYNNEI. CDR3 nucleotide sequence: TGTGCCAGCAGTGTGATAGCGGGAGGGCCTCGAACCGGGGAGCTGTTTTTT. This encodes CASSVIAGGPRTGELFF.

This clone was recorded a few times. V and J are TRBV19 and TRBJ1-5; D is perhaps TRBD1 (5 bases). V shed 3 bases and J shed 6 bases, with 9 bases lying between them. The CDR3 totals 13 residues. From germline, CDR1 is LNHDA and CDR2 SQIVND (reference sequence). The CDR3: CASSIGGGQPQHF. The CDR3 DNA follows: TGTGCCAGTAGTATTGGGGGGGGTCAGCCCCAGCATTTT.

This clone was seen a few times. The chain joins TRBV19 to TRBJ2-1; 9 bases match TRBD2. The germline gives CDR1 LNHDA, CDR2 SQIVND (reference sequence). The J segment lost 7 bases and the V segment lost 7 bases, leaving 8 bases of the junction unmatched. The CDR3 is 14 amino acids. The CDR3, as DNA: TGTGCCAGTAATTTAGCGGGAGCGCTAAATGAGCAGTTCTTC. Amino acids: CASNLAGALNEQFF.

The chain combines TRBV29-1 with TRBJ2-3; TRBD2 matches at 7 bases. V shed 5 bases and J 1 base; nucleotides not matched to a gene: 0. The CDR3 consists of 12 residues. Germline V gene sequence: CDR1 SQVTM, CDR2 ANQGSEA. The CDR3: CSVTSGTDTQYF. The DNA of the CDR3 is TGCAGCGTTACTAGCGGCACAGATACGCAGTATTTT.

The chain carries TRBV4-1 and TRBJ1-1; D call uncertain. V was clipped by 1 base and J by 5 bases, with 11 bases between them. CDR1 is MGHRA and CDR2 is YSYEKL in the germline V gene. This CDR3 comprises 14 residues. Here the CDR3 reads CASSQVNGRTEAFF. CDR3 coding DNA: TGCGCCAGCAGCCAAGTAAACGGTCGGACTGAAGCTTTCTTT.

The rearrangement uses TRBV28 and TRBJ2-2; weak D call: TRBD2 (6 bases). Trimming cost V 4 bases and J 5 bases, with 26 bases left between them. Germline assignment: CDR1 MDHEN and CDR2 SYDVKM. There are 19 residues in the CDR3. The CDR3 loop is CASSSWGGGSPGDTGELFF. For the CDR3, the DNA is TGTGCCAGCAGTTCTTGGGGAGGAGGGAGTCCAGGAGATACCGGGGAGCTGTTTTTT.

The rearrangement links TRBV2 to TRBJ2-7, with TRBD1 identical over 11 bases. This CDR3 region has 13 residues. The V segment lost 5 bases and the J segment 6 bases; nucleotides outside the gene matches: 3. Germline lookup yields CDR1 SNHLY and CDR2 FYNNEI. The CDR3 sequence is CASSRDRGSEQYF. The CDR3 DNA reads TGTGCCAGCAGTCGGGACAGGGGGTCCGAGCAGTACTTC.

The V call is TRBV25-1, the J call TRBJ2-5; the D gene is possibly TRBD1 (6 bases). CDR3 length: 14 residues. CDR1 and CDR2 from the germline V gene are MGHDK and SYGVNS. Trimming removed 4 bases at V and 1 base at J, with 10 bases between. CDR3 sequence reads: CASSGGTPQETQYF. The CDR3 nucleotides read TGTGCCAGCAGTGGGGGGACACCCCAAGAGACCCAGTACTTC. Variable domain in full (rest from reference TRBV25-1 and TRBJ2-5): EADIYQTPRYLVIGTGKKITLECSQTMGHDKMYWYQQDPGMELHLIHYSYGVNSTEKGDLSSESTVSRIRTEHFPLTLESARPSHTSQYLCASSGGTPQETQYFGPGTRLLVL.

This chain links TRBV5-1 with TRBJ2-1; D unresolved. This CDR3 region has 13 residues. V dropped 2 bases and J dropped 4 bases, with 7 bases sitting between them. CDR1 is SGHRS and CDR2 is YFSETQ in the germline V gene. CDR3 coding DNA: TGCGCCAGCAGCTTTTACGAGTACAATGAGCAGTTCTTC. It specifies CASSFYEYNEQFF.

This clone was found a few times. The J gene is TRBJ2-5, the V gene TRBV5-1, with TRBD2 matching over 11 bases. Germline assignment: CDR1 SGHRS and CDR2 YFSETQ. The CDR3 totals 18 residues. J gave up 5 bases and V 5 bases, and 17 bases lay outside the gene matches. DNA for the CDR3: TGCGCCAGCAGTCTGGGAGTATCGGTAGCGGGAGGGACGGAGACCCAGTACTTC. This gives the protein CASSLGVSVAGGTETQYF.

The genes are TRBV7-9 and TRBJ2-4, with 7 positions matching TRBD2. Germline CDR1 reads SEHNR; CDR2 reads FQNEAQ (reference sequence). With 4 bases clipped from V and 0 bases from J, the junction kept 9 bases outside the gene matches. This CDR3 has 17 amino acids. CDR3 in DNA: TGTGCCAGCAGCTCGCGCACGGGGGGTGTAGCCAAAAACATTCAGTACTTC. Its translation: CASSSRTGGVAKNIQYF.

The chain employs TRBV27 and TRBJ2-7; 7 positions match TRBD2. V was pared by 7 bases and J by 0 bases, with 9 bases of the junction left unmatched. Germline assignment: CDR1 MNHEY and CDR2 SMNVEV (reference sequence). CDR3 length equals 15 residues. CDR3 sequence reads: CASKPTRTSSYEQYF. The CDR3 DNA reads TGTGCCAGCAAGCCTACACGGACTAGCTCCTACGAGCAGTACTTC.

The chain is built from TRBV2 and TRBJ2-7; 7 bases agree with TRBD1. Unmatched junction bases numbered 8, after V lost 2 bases and J lost 7 bases. The CDR3 extends over 14 amino acids. Germline V gives CDR1 SNHLY, CDR2 FYNNEI. CDR3 DNA sequence: TGTGCCAGCAGTGAAAACCGGGAACAGGGGGAGCAGTACTTC. It codes for CASSENREQGEQYF.